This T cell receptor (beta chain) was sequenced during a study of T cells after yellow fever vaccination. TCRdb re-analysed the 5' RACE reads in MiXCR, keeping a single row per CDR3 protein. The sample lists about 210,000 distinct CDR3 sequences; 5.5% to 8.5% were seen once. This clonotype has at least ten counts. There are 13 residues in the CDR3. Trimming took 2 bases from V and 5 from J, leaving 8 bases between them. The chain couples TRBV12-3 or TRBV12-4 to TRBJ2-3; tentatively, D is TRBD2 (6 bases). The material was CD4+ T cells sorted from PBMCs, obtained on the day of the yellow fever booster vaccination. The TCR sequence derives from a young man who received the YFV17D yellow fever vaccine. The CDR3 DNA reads TGTGCCAGCAGTTTACGGGGGAGAGATACGCAGTATTTT. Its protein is CASSLRGRDTQYF.